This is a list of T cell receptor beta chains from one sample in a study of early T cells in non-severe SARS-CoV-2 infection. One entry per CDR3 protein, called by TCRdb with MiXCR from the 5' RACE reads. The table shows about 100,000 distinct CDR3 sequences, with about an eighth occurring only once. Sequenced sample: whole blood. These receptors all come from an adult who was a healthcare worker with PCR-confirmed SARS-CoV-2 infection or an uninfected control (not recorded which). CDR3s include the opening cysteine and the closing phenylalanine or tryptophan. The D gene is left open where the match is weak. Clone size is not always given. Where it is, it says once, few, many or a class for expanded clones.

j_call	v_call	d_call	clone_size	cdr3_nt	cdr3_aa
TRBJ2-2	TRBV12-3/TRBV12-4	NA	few	TGTGCCAGCAGTCAAACAGGCAGTAACACCGGGGAGCTGTTTTTT	CASSQTGSNTGELFF
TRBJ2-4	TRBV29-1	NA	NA	TGCAGCGTGGGGGCCCTATGGGACATTCAGTACTTC	CSVGALWDIQYF
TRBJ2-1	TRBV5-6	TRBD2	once	TGTGCCAGCAGCCCTCCTAGCGGTAACAATGAGCAGTTCTTC	CASSPPSGNNEQFF
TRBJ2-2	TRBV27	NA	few	TGTGCCAGCAGGACTGGGGTGAACACCGGGGAGCTGTTTTTT	CASRTGVNTGELFF
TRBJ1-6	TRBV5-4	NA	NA	TGTGCCAGCAGCTTCGATACAGGGTCCTCACCCCTCCACTTT	CASSFDTGSSPLHF
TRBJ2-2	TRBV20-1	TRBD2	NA	TGCAGTGCTAGGCGACTAGCGTCTCCGAACACCGGGGAGCTGTTTTTT	CSARRLASPNTGELFF
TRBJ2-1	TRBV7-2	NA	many	TGTGCCAGCAGCTTAATGGGGCTAGCGACCAATGAGCAGTTCTTC	CASSLMGLATNEQFF
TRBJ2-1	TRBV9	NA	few	TGTGCCAGCAGCGAAAGTCTACTAGGTTTTGGCAATGAGCAGTTCTTC	CASSESLLGFGNEQFF
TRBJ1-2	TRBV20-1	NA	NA	TGCAGTGCAAAGGCGAGCGTATCTCCAAATGGCTACACCTTC	CSAKASVSPNGYTF
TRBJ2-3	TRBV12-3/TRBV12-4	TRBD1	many	TGTGCCAGCAGTCCCCCGGACAGGGTGAAGGATACGCAGTATTTT	CASSPPDRVKDTQYF
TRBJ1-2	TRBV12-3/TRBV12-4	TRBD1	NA	TGTGCCAGCTGGGGACAGGGGGTCTATGGCTACACCTTC	CASWGQGVYGYTF
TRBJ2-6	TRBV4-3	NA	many	TGCGCCAGCAGCCAATCAGGGGCTGGGGCCAACGTCCTGACTTTC	CASSQSGAGANVLTF
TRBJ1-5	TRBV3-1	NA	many	TGTGCCAGCAGCCAAGATAGCGATCAGCCCCAGCATTTT	CASSQDSDQPQHF
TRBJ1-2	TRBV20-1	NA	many	TGCAGTGCCCCACCACAGGGCTACTATGGCTACACCTTC	CSAPPQGYYGYTF
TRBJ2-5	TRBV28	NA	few	TGTGCCAGCATGGGGGCAGAAGAGACCCAGTACTTC	CASMGAEETQYF
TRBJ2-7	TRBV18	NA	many	TGTGCCAGCTCACCACCCACCTACGAGCAGTACTTC	CASSPPTYEQYF
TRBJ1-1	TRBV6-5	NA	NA	TGTGCCAGCAGTTGGTTGGGGGAGGCTGAAGCTTTCTTT	CASSWLGEAEAFF
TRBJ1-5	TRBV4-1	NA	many	TGCGCCAGCAGCCAAACTGAGAATCAGCCCCAGCATTTT	CASSQTENQPQHF
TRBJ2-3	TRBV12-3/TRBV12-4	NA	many	TGTGCCAGCAGTTCCCCGACAATGGGGGGCGCGGCAGATACGCAGTATTTT	CASSSPTMGGAADTQYF
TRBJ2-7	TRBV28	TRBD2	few	TGTGCCAGCAGTCCCAGGACTAGCGGGCGTAGCTTCTACGAGCAGTACTTC	CASSPRTSGRSFYEQYF
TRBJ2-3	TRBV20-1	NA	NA	TGCAGTGAACGGGGCGGCACAGATACGCAGTATTTT	CSERGGTDTQYF
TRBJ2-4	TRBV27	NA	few	TGTGCCAGCAGGCCGACAGGGAGGATGAACATTCAGTACTTC	CASRPTGRMNIQYF
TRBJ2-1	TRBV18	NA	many	TGTGCCAGCTCACTGCAGCGTAGTAATGAGCAGTTCTTC	CASSLQRSNEQFF
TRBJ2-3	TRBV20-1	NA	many	TGCAGTGCTAGAGATCACTCTGGGGGGCCATGGGATACGCAGTATTTT	CSARDHSGGPWDTQYF
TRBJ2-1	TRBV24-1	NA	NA	TGTGCCACCAGTGATATGACTGGAGTACACAATGAGCAGTTCTTC	CATSDMTGVHNEQFF
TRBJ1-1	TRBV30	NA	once	TGTGCCAGGAGCTACGGACAGAACACTGAAGCTTTCTTT	CARSYGQNTEAFF
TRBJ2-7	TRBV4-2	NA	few	TGTGCCAGCAGCCCGGGGACAATGGGGGGCTACGAGCAGTACTTC	CASSPGTMGGYEQYF
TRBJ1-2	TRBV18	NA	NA	TGTGCCAGCTCACCCCCGACGGTAGGAGGGGACTATGGCTACACCTTC	CASSPPTVGGDYGYTF
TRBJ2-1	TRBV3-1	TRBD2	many	TGTGCCAGCAGCTATCATCTAGCGGGAGTAAGTGGTGAGCAGTTCTTC	CASSYHLAGVSGEQFF
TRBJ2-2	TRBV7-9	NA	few	TGTGCCAGCAGCTTACCGTTGGGACACTGGGAGCTGTTTTTT	CASSLPLGHWELFF
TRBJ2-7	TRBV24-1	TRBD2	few	TGTGCCACCAGCGACGATTCCGGGACTAGCGGAGTCTACGAGCAGTACTTC	CATSDDSGTSGVYEQYF
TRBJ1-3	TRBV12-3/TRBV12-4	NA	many	TGTGCCAGCAGTTTCACGGGGGGGCGCGGAAACACCATATATTTT	CASSFTGGRGNTIYF
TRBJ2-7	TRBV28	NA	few	TGTGCCAGCAGTTTTGGCGACCCATCCCGGGACGAGCAGTACTTC	CASSFGDPSRDEQYF
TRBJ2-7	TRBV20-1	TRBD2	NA	TGCAGTGCTAGCGGGACTAGTCCCTACGAGCAGTACTTC	CSASGTSPYEQYF
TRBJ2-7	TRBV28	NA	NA	TGTGCCAGCAGTTCCCACAGGGCAGGGGTATACGAGCAGTACTTC	CASSSHRAGVYEQYF
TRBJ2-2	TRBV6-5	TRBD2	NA	TGTGCCAGCAGTAGCGGGAGGGCCACCGGGGAGCTGTTTTTT	CASSSGRATGELFF
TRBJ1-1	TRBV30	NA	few	TGTGCCTGGAGTCATTACACTGAAGCTTTCTTT	CAWSHYTEAFF
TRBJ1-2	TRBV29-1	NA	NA	TGCAGCGTTGAAGCTCACCGGGTAGTCGATGGCTACACCTTC	CSVEAHRVVDGYTF
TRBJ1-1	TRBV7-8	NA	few	TGTGCCAGCAGCTCTGGCACAGACACTGAAGCTTTCTTT	CASSSGTDTEAFF
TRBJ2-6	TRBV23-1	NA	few	TGCGCCAGCAGTCCCAGGGTAACTCTACGTGGGGCCAACGTCCTGACTTTC	CASSPRVTLRGANVLTF
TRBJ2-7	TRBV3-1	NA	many	TGTGCCAGCAGCCAAGATCGGCGGGACTTCTACGAGCAGTACTTC	CASSQDRRDFYEQYF
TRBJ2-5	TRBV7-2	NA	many	TGTGCCAGCAGCCTCGGGCGGAGCCTGAAGACCCAGTACTTC	CASSLGRSLKTQYF
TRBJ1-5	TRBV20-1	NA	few	TGCAGTGCTAGGGGGACCGGTAGTCGCCCCCAGCATTTT	CSARGTGSRPQHF
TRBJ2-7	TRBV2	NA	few	TGTGCCAGGGGCGGGCGCGCAATCGGCCCCTACGAGCAGTACTTC	CARGGRAIGPYEQYF
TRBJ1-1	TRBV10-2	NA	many	TGCGCCAGCAGTAGGACGAACACTGAAGCTTTCTTT	CASSRTNTEAFF